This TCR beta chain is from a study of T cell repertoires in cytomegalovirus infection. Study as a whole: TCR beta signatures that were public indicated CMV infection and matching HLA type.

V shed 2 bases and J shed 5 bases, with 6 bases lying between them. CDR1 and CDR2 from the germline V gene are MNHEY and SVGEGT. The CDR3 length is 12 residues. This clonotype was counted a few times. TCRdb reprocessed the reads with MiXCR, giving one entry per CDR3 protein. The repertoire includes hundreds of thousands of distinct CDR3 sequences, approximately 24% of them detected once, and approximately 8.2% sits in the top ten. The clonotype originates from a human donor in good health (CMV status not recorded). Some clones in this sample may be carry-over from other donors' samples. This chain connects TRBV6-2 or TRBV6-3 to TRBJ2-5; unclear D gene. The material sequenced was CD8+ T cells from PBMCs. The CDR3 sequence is CASSYTAETQYF. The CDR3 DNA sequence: TGTGCCAGCAGTTACACGGCCGAGACCCAGTACTTC.